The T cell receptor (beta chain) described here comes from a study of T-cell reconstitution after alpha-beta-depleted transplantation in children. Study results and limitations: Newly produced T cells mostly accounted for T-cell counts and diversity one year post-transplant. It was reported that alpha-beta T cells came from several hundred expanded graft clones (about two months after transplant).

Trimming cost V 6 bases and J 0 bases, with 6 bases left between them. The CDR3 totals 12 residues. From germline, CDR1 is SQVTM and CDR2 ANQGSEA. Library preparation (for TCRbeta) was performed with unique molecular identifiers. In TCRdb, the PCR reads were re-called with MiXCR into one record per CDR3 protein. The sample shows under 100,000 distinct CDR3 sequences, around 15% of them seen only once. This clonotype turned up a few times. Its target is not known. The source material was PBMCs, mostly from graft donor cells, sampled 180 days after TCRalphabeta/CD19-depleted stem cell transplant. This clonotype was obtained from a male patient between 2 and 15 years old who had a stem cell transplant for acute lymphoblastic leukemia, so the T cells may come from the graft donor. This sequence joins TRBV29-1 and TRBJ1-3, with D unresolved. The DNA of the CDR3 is TGCAGCGTCTACAGCTCTGGAAACACCATATATTTT. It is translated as CSVYSSGNTIYF.